The present TCR beta chain was sequenced within a study of blood T cell repertoires in COVID-19. On the study more broadly: Collection of acute and convalescent COVID-19 samples took place in the United States, Italy and Spain.

Only in-frame clones appear in the TCRdb table, and some are missing; sequencing was by immunoSEQ multiplex PCR. The repertoire includes 300,000 to 350,000 clones, over 75% of them detected once, and around 5% sits in the top ten. This CDR3 contains 14 residues. Germline V gene lookup returns CDR1 SGHVS and CDR2 FNYEAQ. V lost 5 bases to trimming and J lost 2 bases; unmatched junction nucleotides: 5. The chain uses TRBV7-6 and TRBJ2-7, with 8 bases lining up with TRBD2. The clonotype originates from a man younger than 45 who had recovered from COVID-19. Sequenced: PBMCs or T cells enriched from blood (not recorded which). CDR3 in DNA: TGTGCCAGCAGCCCAGGCGGGGGGCCCTACGAGCAGTACTTC. This sequence encodes CASSPGGGPYEQYF.